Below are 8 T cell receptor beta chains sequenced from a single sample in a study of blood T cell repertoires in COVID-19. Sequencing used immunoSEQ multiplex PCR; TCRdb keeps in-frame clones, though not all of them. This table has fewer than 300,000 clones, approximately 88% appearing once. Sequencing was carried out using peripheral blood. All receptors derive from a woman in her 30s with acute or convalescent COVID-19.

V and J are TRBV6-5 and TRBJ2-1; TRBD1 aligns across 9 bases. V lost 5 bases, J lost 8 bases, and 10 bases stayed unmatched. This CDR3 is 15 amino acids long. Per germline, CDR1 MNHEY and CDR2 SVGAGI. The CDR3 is CASSRGTGLLHEQFF. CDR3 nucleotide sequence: TGTGCCAGCAGTCGCGGGACAGGGTTACTCCATGAGCAGTTCTTC.

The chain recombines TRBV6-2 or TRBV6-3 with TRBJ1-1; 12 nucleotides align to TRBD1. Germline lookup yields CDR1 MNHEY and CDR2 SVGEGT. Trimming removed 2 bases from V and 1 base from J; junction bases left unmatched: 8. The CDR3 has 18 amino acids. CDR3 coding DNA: TGTGCCAGCAGTTACACCCCGGGACAGGGGGCAGGGAACACTGAAGCTTTCTTT. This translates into CASSYTPGQGAGNTEAFF.

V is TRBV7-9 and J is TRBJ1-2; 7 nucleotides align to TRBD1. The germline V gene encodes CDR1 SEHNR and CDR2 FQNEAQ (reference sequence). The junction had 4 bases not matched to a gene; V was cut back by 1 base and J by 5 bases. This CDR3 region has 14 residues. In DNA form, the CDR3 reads TGTGCCAGCAGCTTAGGGCAGGGGGTTTATGGCTACACCTTC. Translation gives CASSLGQGVYGYTF.

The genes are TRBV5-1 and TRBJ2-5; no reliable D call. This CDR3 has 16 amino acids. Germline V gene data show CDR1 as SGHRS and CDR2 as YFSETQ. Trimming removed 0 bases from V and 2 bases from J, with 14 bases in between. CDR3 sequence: CASSLDVQAGQETQYF. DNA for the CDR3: TGCGCCAGCAGCTTGGACGTCCAGGCTGGTCAAGAGACCCAGTACTTC. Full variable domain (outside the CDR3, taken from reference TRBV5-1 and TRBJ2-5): KAGVTQTPRYLIKTRGQQVTLSCSPISGHRSVSWYQQTPGQGLQFLFEYFSETQRNKGNFPGRFSGRQFSNSRSEMNVSTLELGDSALYLCASSLDVQAGQETQYFGPGTRLLVL.

The CDR3 DNA reads TGTGCCAGCAGGGGACAGGGTTACTATGGCTACACCTTC. Translated, it gives CASRGQGYYGYTF. The chain carries TRBV2 and TRBJ1-2; TRBD1 aligns across 9 bases. The CDR3 totals 13 residues. Germline CDR1 is SNHLY and CDR2 is FYNNEI. The V gene end was trimmed by 6 bases and the J gene end by 3 bases; junction bases not matched to a gene: 2.

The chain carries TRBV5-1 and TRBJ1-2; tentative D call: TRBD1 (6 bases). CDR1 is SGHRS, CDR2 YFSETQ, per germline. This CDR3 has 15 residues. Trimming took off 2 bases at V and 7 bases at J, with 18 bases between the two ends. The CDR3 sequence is CASSFDGQPPGGYTF. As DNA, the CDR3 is TGCGCCAGCAGCTTCGACGGACAGCCTCCCGGTGGCTACACCTTC.

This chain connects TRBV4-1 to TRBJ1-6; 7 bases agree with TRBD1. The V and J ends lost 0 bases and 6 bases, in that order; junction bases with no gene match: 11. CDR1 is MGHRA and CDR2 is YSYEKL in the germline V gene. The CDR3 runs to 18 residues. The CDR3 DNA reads TGCGCCAGCAGCCAAGACAATACCTTGGGACAGTTTAATTCACCCCTCCACTTT. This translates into CASSQDNTLGQFNSPLHF.

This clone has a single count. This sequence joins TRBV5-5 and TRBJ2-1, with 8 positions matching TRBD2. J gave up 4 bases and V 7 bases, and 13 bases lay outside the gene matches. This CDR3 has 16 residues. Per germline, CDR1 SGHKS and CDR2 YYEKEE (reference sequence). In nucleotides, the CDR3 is TGTGCCAGCGGCAGCTATCTGGCGGGAGGTTACAATGAGCAGTTCTTC. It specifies CASGSYLAGGYNEQFF.